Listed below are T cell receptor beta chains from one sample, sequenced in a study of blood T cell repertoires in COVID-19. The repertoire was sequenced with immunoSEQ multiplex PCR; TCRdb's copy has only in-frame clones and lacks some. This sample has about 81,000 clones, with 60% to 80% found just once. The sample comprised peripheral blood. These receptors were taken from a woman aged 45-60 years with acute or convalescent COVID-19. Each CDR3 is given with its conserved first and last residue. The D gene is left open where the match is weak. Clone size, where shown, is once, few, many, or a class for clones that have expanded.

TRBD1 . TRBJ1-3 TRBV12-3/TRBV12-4 CATGTGGGNTIYF TGTGCCACAGGTACAGGGGGTGGAAACACCATATATTTT
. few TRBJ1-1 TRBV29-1 CSVGLGGAGEAFF TGCAGCGTTGGCCTGGGGGGGGCGGGTGAAGCTTTCTTT
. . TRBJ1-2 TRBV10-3 CAISESSAGGYTF TGTGCCATCAGTGAGTCATCAGCAGGTGGCTACACCTTC
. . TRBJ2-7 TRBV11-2 CASSLPGGQTYEQYF TGTGCCAGCAGCCTCCCCGGGGGGCAGACCTACGAGCAGTACTTC
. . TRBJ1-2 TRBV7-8 CASSPRTERKSF TGTGCCAGCAGCCCCCGGACAGAGCGCAAGTCCTTC
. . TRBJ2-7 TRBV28 CASSSREADSYEQYF TGTGCCAGCAGTTCCAGGGAGGCAGACTCCTACGAGCAGTACTTC
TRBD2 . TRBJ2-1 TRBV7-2 CASSASGGLLGSFF TGTGCCAGCAGCGCTAGCGGGGGGCTCTTAGGGTCGTTCTTC
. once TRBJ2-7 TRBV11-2 CASSSGGLPYEQYF TGTGCCAGCAGCTCCGGGGGGCTACCTTACGAGCAGTACTTC
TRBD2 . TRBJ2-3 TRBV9 CASSVSGGDLTDTQYF TGTGCCAGCAGCGTCAGCGGGGGGGATTTGACAGATACGCAGTATTTT
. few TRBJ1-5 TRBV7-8 CASRLKGDQPQHF TGTGCCAGCAGATTAAAGGGGGATCAGCCCCAGCATTTT
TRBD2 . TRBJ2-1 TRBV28 CASTPNPLLAGVYNEQFF TGTGCCAGCACTCCGAACCCTCTACTAGCGGGGGTATACAATGAGCAGTTCTTC
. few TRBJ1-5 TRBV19 CASSSRPGQSNQPQHF TGTGCCAGTAGTTCCCGACCTGGACAGAGCAATCAGCCCCAGCATTTT
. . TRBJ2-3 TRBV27 CASSSLMDTQYF TGTGCCAGCAGTTCCCTAATGGATACGCAGTATTTT
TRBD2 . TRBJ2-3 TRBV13 CASSLGRSGLADEDTQYF TGTGCCAGCAGCTTAGGCAGGAGCGGACTAGCGGATGAAGATACGCAGTATTTT
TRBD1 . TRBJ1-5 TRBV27 CASVPGTALNQPQHF TGTGCCAGCGTACCCGGGACAGCGCTAAATCAGCCCCAGCATTTT
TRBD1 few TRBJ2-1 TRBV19 CASSTGTGDNEQFF TGTGCCAGTAGTACCGGGACAGGGGACAATGAGCAGTTCTTC
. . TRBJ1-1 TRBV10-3 CAISELSGVNTEAFF TGTGCCATCAGTGAGTTGTCAGGGGTTAACACTGAAGCTTTCTTT
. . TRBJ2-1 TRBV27 CASSSGGPYNEQFF TGTGCCAGCAGTTCCGGGGGGCCCTACAATGAGCAGTTCTTC
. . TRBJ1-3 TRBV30 CAWSVLSVNTIYF TGTGCCTGGAGTGTACTATCAGTGAACACCATATATTTT
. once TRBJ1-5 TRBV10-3 CAISESGGIPPQHF TGTGCCATCAGTGAGTCAGGCGGGATCCCGCCCCAGCATTTT
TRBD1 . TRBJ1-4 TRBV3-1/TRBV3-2 CASSPDGQGSEKLFF TGTGCCAGCAGCCCTGACGGACAGGGAAGTGAAAAACTGTTTTTT
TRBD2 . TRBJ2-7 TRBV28 CASGTSGPYEQYF TGTGCCAGCGGGACTAGCGGGCCTTACGAGCAGTACTTC
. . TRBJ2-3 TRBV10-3 CAISKLPDTDTQYF TGTGCCATCAGCAAACTCCCTGACACAGATACGCAGTATTTT
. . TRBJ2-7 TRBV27 CASSPARKGRPYEQYF TGTGCCAGCAGCCCAGCTCGGAAGGGGCGCCCCTACGAGCAGTACTTC
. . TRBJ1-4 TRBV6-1 CASSETVGGEKLFF TGTGCCAGCAGTGAGACAGTTGGTGGTGAAAAACTGTTTTTT
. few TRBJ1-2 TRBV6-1 CASSERGYGYTF TGTGCCAGCAGTGAAAGGGGCTATGGCTACACCTTC
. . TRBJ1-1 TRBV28 CASTEGTGTEAFF TGTGCCAGCACAGAGGGTACGGGCACTGAAGCTTTCTTT
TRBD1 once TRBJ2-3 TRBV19 CASSVKGALPGTDTQYF TGTGCCAGTAGTGTGAAGGGGGCGCTGCCTGGCACAGATACGCAGTATTTT
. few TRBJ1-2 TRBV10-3 CAISGGTNSNYGYTF TGTGCCATCAGTGGGGGGACAAACTCCAACTATGGCTACACCTTC
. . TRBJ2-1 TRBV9 CASSVGTTGGNEQFF TGTGCCAGCAGCGTAGGAACGACCGGGGGCAATGAGCAGTTCTTC
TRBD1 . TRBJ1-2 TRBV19 CATTGGDGYTF TGTGCCACCACAGGGGGCGATGGCTACACCTTC
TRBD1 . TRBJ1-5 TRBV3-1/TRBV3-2 CASSGTGSQPQHF TGTGCCAGCAGCGGGACAGGGTCTCAGCCCCAGCATTTT
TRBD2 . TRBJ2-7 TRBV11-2 CASSLVTAGESYF TGTGCCAGCAGCTTAGTAACAGCGGGGGAGTCGTACTTC
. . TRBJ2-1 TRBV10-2 CASSAGGNEQFF TGCGCCAGCAGTGCGGGTGGGAATGAGCAGTTCTTC